Reported below is one T cell receptor beta chain. Its specificity is unknown. From germline, CDR1 is LGHNA and CDR2 YNFKEQ. Trimming removed 0 bases at V and 0 bases at J, with 7 bases between. This CDR3 spans 15 amino acids. This sample is part of a study of shared clonotypes between healthy human individuals. Study observations and caveats: Depth of sequencing was expected to influence donor clonotype sharing.

The protocol was immunoSEQ multiplex PCR, while the TCRdb copy is restricted to in-frame clones and leaves out a portion. The sample carries about a million clones, more than 60% recorded once. The chain links TRBV4-2 to TRBJ2-3; tentative D call: TRBD1 (6 bases). The receptor was isolated from a young man in good health. The sequencing input was memory CD4+ T cells sorted from blood. Regarding subset: CD45RA-negative fraction. The CDR3 here is CASSQDGQSTDTQYF. The CDR3, as DNA: TGTGCCAGCAGCCAAGATGGACAGAGCACAGATACGCAGTATTTT.